Given below is one TCR beta chain in context. Its antigen is unknown. Germline V gives CDR1 SGHKS, CDR2 YYEKEE (reference sequence). This CDR3 contains 15 residues. With 4 bases removed from V and 12 bases from J, the gap between germline ends came to 25 bases. The data belong to a study of cytomegalovirus exposure and HLA in healthy donors. About the study: Earlier findings included roughly 120 million unique TCR beta sequences obtained from about 179 million T cells.

Study results and limitations: Researchers reported in a later analysis that common viral pathogens appeared linked to several top clusters.

Nominally healthy donors were sampled, though unrecorded immune exposures were likely. PCR involved 60 Vbeta and 13 Jbeta primers. Sequencing was performed with immunoSEQ multiplex PCR; in TCRdb, only in-frame clones are kept and a portion is missing. Among 140,000 to 150,000 clones listed, under 90% were seen once. Sequencing used PBMCs. This sequence originates from a boy between 2 and 10 years old in good health and CMV-seronegative. The chain recombines TRBV5-5 with TRBJ1-1, with a weak D call TRBD1 (6 bases). The CDR3 loop reads CASSLLARDKGRTFF. As DNA, the CDR3 is TGTGCCAGCAGCCTCTTGGCCCGGGACAAGGGCCGCACTTTCTTT.